This paragraph reports one T cell receptor beta chain. Its antigen is not yet known. The input lacks base qualities; no much larger clone sits a single base away. The data belong to a study of CD8 T cells in Susac syndrome (dated by TCRdb to 2018 to 2020). The study in broad terms: The study used repertoire sequencing to test whether antigen drove CD8+ T cell activation and differentiation in Susac syndrome. General findings and caveats noted by the study authors: The number of individuals in the TCR sequencing and HLA analysis was acknowledged as relatively small.

Peripheral blood CD8+ and CD4+ T cells from healthy donors, Susac syndrome patients and multiple sclerosis patients were profiled using high-throughput TCR beta sequencing. Healthy donors were age- and sex-matched controls. Bulk CD8+ and CD4+ T cells were purified by magnetic negative isolation, whereas CD8+ TEMRA cells were enriched by FACS. Blood was collected in EDTA tubes and processed within 24 hours, with PBMCs isolated through density gradient centrifugation. PBMCs destined for TCR sequencing were cryopreserved in liquid nitrogen and later thawed in a 37 °C water bath. A purity of at least 90% was achieved for sorted or isolated CD4+, CD8+ and CD8+ TEMRA cells. V ends up 3 bases short and J 6 bases short, with an unmatched junction base count of 4. As encoded in the germline V gene, CDR1 is MNHEY while CDR2 is SVGEGT. CDR3 length: 13 amino acids, cysteine to phenylalanine. This entry keeps only the CDR3 DNA: 39 bases, framed from base 1.

RNA was extracted using the RNeasy kit, and roughly 0.5 to 1 microgram was reverse transcribed with random hexamers. TCR beta CDR3 regions were amplified with the immunoSEQ multiplex PCR assay covering 54 Vbeta and 13 Jbeta segments. Bias from PCR amplification was corrected by using a synthetic template baseline for primer optimization and for computational correction. The original pipeline was this. Reads were annotated to V, D and J genes according to IMGT and were analyzed with immunoSEQ Analyzer, with only productive sequences retained. Clonality was calculated as one minus the Shannon entropy normalized by log2 of the number of productive unique sequences. For each patient and control, public and private clones were evaluated among the 100 most prevalent clones. Clones were defined as Susac-specific if absent from the healthy and MS cohorts, from some 1,000 published viral clones and from other ImmuneACCESS disease sequences. TCRdb reran the public reads through fastp at Q25 and MiXCR, keeping productive beta chains. Every CDR3 protein is listed once, alongside the most common genes and DNA of its rows. TCRdb, not the original authors, processed these V and J calls. The sample includes 180,000 or so distinct CDR3 sequences, with roughly 94% observed a single time. The biggest ten clones account for 0.085% to 0.13% of the sample.

The receptor chain draws on TRBV6-2 or TRBV6-3 and TRBJ1-1; 7 bases in between match TRBD1. Sequenced sample: CD4+ T cells from PBMCs. This receptor was taken from a human donor in good health. CDR3 loop: CASSYTGEAEAFF. The bases read TGTGCCAGCAGTTATACAGGGGAAGCTGAAGCTTTCTTT.